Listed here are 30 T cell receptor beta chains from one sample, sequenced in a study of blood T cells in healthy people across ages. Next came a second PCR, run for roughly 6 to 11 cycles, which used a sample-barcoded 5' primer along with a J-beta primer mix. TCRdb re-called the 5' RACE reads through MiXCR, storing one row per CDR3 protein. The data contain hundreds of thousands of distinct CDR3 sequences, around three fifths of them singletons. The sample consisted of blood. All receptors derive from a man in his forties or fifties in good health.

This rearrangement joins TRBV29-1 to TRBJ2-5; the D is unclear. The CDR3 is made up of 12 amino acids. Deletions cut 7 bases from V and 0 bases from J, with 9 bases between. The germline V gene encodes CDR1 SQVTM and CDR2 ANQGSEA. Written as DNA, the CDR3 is TGCAGCGGTCCTGACCACCAAGAGACCCAGTACTTC. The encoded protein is CSGPDHQETQYF.

The CDR3 reads CSVDGLAGDTDTQYF. DNA of the CDR3: TGCAGCGTTGACGGGCTAGCGGGGGATACAGATACGCAGTATTTT. The chain has TRBV29-1 and TRBJ2-3, with 10 bases matching TRBD2. Germline V gives CDR1 SQVTM, CDR2 ANQGSEA. V gave up 3 bases and J gave up 3 bases; unmatched junction bases: 6. This CDR3 is built from 15 residues.

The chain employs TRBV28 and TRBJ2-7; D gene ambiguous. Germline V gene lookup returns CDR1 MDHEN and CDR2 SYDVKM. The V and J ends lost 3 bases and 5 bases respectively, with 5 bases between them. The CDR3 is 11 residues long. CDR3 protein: CASSFPDEQYF. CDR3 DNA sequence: TGTGCCAGCAGTTTCCCCGACGAGCAGTACTTC.

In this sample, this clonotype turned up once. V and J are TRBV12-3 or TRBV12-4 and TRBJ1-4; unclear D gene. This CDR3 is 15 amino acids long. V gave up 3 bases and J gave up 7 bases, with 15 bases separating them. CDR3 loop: CASSFRRVEGEKLFF. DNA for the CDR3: TGTGCCAGCAGTTTTCGCCGGGTGGAAGGTGAAAAACTGTTTTTT.

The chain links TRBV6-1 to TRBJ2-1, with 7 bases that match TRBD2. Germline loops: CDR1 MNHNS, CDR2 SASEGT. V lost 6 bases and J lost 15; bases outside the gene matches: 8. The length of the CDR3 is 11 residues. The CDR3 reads CASSLADHGFF. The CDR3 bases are TGTGCCAGCAGCCTAGCGGACCATGGGTTCTTC.

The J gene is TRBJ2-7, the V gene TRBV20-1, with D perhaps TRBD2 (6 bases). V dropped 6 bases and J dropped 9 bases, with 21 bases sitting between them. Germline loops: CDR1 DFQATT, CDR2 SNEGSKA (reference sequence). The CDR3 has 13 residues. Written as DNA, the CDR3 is TGCAGTGCGAAGGAGGGCATTTTTCAGCCGCAGTACTTC. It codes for CSAKEGIFQPQYF.

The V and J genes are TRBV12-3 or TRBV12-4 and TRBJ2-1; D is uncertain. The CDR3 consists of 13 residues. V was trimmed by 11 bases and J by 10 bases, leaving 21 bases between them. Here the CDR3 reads CAGTDTQSAEQFF. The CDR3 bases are TGTGCCGGCACCGACACTCAATCCGCGGAGCAGTTCTTC.

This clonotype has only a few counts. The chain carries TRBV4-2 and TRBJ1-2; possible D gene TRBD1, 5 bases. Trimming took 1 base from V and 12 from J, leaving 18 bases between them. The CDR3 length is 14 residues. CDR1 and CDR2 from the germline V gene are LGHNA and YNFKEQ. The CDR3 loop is CASSQGIGREDDTF. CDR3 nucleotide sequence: TGTGCCAGCAGCCAAGGAATTGGCAGGGAGGACGACACCTTC.

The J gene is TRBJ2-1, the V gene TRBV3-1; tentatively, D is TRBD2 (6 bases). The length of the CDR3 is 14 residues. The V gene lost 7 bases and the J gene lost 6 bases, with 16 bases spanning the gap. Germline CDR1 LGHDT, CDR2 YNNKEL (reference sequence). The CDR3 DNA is TGTGCCAGCACCCCGGGGCTAGCGCGCAATGAGCAGTTCTTC. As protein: CASTPGLARNEQFF.

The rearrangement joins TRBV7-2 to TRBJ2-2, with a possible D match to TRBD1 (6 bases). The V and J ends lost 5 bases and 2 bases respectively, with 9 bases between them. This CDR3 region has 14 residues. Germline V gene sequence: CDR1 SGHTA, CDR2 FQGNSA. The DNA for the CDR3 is TGTGCCAGCAGCAAGGGACACAACACCGGGGAGCTGTTTTTT. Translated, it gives CASSKGHNTGELFF.

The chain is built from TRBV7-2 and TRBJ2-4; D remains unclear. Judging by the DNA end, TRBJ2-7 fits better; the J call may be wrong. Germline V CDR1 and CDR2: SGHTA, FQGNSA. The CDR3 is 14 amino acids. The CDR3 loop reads CASSPSAPVFEQYF. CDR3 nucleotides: TGTGCCAGCAGCCCATCAGCCCCGGTTTTCGAGCAGTACTTC.

CDR3 in amino acids: CSARGGSTVRKETQYF. The CDR3 DNA is TGCAGTGCTAGGGGAGGTAGTACGGTACGAAAAGAGACCCAGTACTTC. The chain is built from TRBV20-1 and TRBJ2-7, with D tentatively TRBD2 (6 bases). The J call is in doubt because the DNA end fits TRBJ2-5 better. Germline V gene sequence: CDR1 DFQATT, CDR2 SNEGSKA (reference sequence). The CDR3 extends over 16 amino acids.

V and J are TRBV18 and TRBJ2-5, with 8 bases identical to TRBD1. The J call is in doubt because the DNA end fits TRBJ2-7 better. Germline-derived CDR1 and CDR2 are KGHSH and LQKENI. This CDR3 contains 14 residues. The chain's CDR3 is CASSPDRDFYEQYF. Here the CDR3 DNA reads TGTGCCAGCTCACCGGACAGGGACTTCTACGAGCAGTACTTC.

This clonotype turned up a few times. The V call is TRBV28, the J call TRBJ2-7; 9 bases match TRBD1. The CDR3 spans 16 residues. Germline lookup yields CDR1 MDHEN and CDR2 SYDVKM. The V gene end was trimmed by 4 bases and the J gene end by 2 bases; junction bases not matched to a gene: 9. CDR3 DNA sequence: TGTGCCAGCAGTTCTGGGTCCGGGACAGGGACCTACGAGCAGTACTTC. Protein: CASSSGSGTGTYEQYF.

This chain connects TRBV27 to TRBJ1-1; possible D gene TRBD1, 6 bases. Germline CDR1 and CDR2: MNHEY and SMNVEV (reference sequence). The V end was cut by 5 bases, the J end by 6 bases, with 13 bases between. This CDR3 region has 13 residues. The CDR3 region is CASSLRTAPEAFF. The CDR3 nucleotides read TGTGCCAGCAGTCTGCGGACAGCGCCTGAAGCTTTCTTT.

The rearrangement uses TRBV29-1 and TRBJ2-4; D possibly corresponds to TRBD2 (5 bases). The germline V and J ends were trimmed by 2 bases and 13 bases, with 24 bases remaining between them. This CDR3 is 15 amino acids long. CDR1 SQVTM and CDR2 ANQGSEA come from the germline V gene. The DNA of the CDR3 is TGCAGCGTTGAAATTGCGGAGGTCTCCTACAATGAGCAGTACTTC. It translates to CSVEIAEVSYNEQYF.

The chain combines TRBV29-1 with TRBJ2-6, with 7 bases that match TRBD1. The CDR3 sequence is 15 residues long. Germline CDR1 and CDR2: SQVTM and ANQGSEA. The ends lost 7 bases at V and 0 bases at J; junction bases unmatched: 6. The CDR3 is CSAGQLNSGANVLTF. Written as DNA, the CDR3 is TGCAGCGCGGGACAGCTGAACTCTGGGGCCAACGTCCTGACTTTC.

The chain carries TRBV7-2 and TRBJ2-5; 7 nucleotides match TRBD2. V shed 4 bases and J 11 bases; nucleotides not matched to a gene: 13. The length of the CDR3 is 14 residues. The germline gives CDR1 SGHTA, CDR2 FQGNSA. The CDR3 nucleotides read TGTGCCAGCAGCTCCAGCGGGGCTAACAATGAGCAGTACTTC. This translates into CASSSSGANNEQYF.

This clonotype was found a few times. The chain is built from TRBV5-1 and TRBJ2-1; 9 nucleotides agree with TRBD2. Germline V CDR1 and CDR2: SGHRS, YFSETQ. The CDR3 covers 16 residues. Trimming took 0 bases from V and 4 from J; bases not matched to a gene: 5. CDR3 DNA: TGCGCCAGCAGCTTGGGACTAGCGGATCCATACAATGAGCAGTTCTTC. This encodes CASSLGLADPYNEQFF.

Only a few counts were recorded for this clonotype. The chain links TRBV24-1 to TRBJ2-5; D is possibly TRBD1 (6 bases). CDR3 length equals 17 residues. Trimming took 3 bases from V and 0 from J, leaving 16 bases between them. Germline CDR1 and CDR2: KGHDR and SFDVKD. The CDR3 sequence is CATSDDNRERYQETQYF. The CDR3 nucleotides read TGTGCCACCAGTGATGACAACAGGGAAAGGTACCAAGAGACCCAGTACTTC.

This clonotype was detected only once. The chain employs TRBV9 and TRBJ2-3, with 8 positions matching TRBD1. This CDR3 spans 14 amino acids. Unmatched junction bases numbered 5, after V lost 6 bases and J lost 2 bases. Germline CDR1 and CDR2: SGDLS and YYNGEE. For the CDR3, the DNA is TGTGCCAGCACTTCGGGACAGGACACAGATACGCAGTATTTT. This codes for CASTSGQDTDTQYF. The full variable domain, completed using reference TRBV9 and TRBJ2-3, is DSGVTQTPKHLITATGQRVTLRCSPRSGDLSVYWYQQSLDQGLQFLIQYYNGEERAKGNILERFSAQQFPDLHSELNLSSLELGDSALYFCASTSGQDTDTQYFGPGTRLTVL.

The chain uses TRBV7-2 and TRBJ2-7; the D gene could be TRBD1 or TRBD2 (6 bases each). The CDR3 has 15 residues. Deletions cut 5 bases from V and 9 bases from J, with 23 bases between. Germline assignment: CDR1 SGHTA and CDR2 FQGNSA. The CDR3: CASSPTGRGGAAQYF. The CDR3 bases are TGTGCCAGCAGCCCTACTGGCAGGGGCGGGGCGGCGCAGTACTTC.

The CDR3 bases are TGCGCCAGCAGCCAAGTCCCTCCCGAGGCTAACTATGGCTACACCTTC. It codes for CASSQVPPEANYGYTF. V is TRBV4-3 and J is TRBJ1-2, with D uncertain. CDR1 and CDR2 from the germline V gene are LGHNA and YSLEER. The CDR3 contains 16 residues. The germline V and J ends were trimmed by 1 base and 0 bases, with 12 bases remaining between them.

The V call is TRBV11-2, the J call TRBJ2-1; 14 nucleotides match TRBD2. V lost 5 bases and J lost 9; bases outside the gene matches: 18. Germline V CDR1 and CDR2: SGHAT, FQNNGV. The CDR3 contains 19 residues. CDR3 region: CASSPRLAGGQGAGGEQFF. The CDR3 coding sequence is TGTGCCAGCAGCCCGCGACTAGCGGGAGGGCAGGGCGCGGGGGGTGAGCAGTTCTTC.

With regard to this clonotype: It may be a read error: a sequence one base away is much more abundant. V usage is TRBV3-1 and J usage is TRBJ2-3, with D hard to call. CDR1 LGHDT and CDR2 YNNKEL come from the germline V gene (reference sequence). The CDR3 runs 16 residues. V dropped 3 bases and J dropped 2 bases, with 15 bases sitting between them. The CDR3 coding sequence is TGTGCCAGCAGCCAGGGAATTAGCAGGTTCACAGATACGCAGTATTTT. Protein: CASSQGISRFTDTQYF.

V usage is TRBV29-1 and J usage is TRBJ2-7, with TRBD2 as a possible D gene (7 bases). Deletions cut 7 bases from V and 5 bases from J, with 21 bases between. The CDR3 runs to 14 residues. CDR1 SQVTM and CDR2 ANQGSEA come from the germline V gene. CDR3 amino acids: CSAVGGAGTHEQYF. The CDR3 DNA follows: TGCAGCGCCGTGGGGGGGGCTGGAACCCACGAGCAGTACTTC.

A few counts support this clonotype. CDR3 coding DNA: TGCAGTGCTCATACAGGGCCGGGAGCTTTCTTT. Protein sequence: CSAHTGPGAFF. V gene TRBV20-1 combines with J gene TRBJ1-1; D may be TRBD1 (6 bases). Germline values: CDR1 DFQATT, CDR2 SNEGSKA (reference sequence). The CDR3 length is 11 residues. Trimming took off 5 bases at V and 10 bases at J, with 14 bases between the two ends.

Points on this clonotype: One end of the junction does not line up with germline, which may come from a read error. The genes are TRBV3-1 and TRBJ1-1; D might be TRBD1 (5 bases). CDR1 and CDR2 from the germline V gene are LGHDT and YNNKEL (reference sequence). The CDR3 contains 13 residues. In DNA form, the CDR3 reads TGTGCCAGCAGCCCGCCAGGGAACACTGGAGCTTTCTTT. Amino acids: CASSPPGNTGAFF.

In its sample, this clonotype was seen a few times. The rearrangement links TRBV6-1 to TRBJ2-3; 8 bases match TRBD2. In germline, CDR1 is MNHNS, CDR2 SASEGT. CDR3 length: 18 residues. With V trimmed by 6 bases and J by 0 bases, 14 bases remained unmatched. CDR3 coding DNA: TGTGCCAGCAGCCCACCGGGACTAGGGCCGTGGAGCACAGATACGCAGTATTTT. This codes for CASSPPGLGPWSTDTQYF.

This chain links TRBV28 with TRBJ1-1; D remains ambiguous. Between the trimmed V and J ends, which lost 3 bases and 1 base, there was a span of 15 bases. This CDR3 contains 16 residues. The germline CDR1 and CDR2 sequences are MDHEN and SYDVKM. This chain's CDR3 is CASSFPGRAPNTEAFF. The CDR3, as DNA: TGTGCCAGCAGTTTCCCCGGACGGGCCCCGAACACTGAAGCTTTCTTT.